The 2 T cell receptor beta chains listed next were all sequenced from one sample in a study of blood T cell repertoires in COVID-19. The data were produced by immunoSEQ multiplex PCR, yet TCRdb's version contains in-frame clones alone and is incomplete. The sample shows some 99,000 clones, over 70% of them seen only once. Sequenced sample: peripheral blood. The receptors come from a human donor in a cohort sampled during active or convalescent COVID-19.

The CDR3 region has the DNA TGCGCCAGCAGCCAAGGAGAGTCGACAGGACCTGAGCCTGAAGCTTTCTTT. Encoded protein: CASSQGESTGPEPEAFF. The chain couples TRBV4-1 to TRBJ1-1; tentative D call: TRBD1 (6 bases). Trimming cost V 1 base and J 6 bases, with 21 bases left between them. This CDR3 contains 17 residues. Germline CDR1 is MGHRA and CDR2 is YSYEKL.

This chain links TRBV27 with TRBJ1-5, with TRBD1 matching 7 bases. The length of the CDR3 is 18 residues. The V and J ends lost 6 bases and 0 bases, in that order; junction bases with no gene match: 14. Germline V gives CDR1 MNHEY, CDR2 SMNVEV (reference sequence). The chain's CDR3 is CASSKKTGTANSNQPQHF. In DNA form, the CDR3 reads TGTGCCAGCAGCAAAAAAACAGGGACAGCGAATAGCAATCAGCCCCAGCATTTT.